The 29 T cell receptor beta chains reported below all come from one sample, sequenced in a study of identifying expanded T cells in peripheral blood. Generated by immunoSEQ multiplex PCR, the TCRdb table keeps only in-frame clones and is missing some. The sample shows 90,000 or so clones, around 85% of them seen only once. Sequencing was performed on blood. These receptors were collected from a person between 18 and 75 years old in good health.

The CDR3 DNA reads as TGCGCCAGCAGCTTTGGGACCGGGGAGCTGTTTTTT. Its protein is CASSFGTGELFF. The rearrangement uses TRBV5-1 and TRBJ2-2, with no clear D. Trimming cost V 2 bases and J 5 bases, with 4 bases left between them. CDR3 length equals 12 residues. CDR1 SGHRS and CDR2 YFSETQ come from the germline V gene.

CDR3 coding DNA: TGCGCCAGCAGCCGGGGCAGCGGGACCACGGGCCGGGCAGATACGCAGTATTTT. Its protein is CASSRGSGTTGRADTQYF. V usage is TRBV4-3 and J usage is TRBJ2-3; 7 nucleotides agree with TRBD2. The ends lost 4 bases at V and 4 bases at J; junction bases unmatched: 17. This CDR3 comprises 18 residues. Germline assignment: CDR1 LGHNA and CDR2 YSLEER.

This clone was seen only once. This chain connects TRBV18 to TRBJ2-2; D is unresolved. The CDR3 totals 16 residues. CDR1 is KGHSH, CDR2 LQKENI, per germline. Between the trimmed V and J ends, which lost 2 bases and 5 bases, there was a span of 15 bases. The CDR3 nucleotides read TGTGCCAGCTCACCAATTACCTTAGGCCGTACCGGGGAGCTGTTTTTT. Its translation is CASSPITLGRTGELFF. The full variable domain, its missing parts supplied by reference TRBV18 and TRBJ2-2, is NAGVMQNPRHLVRRRGQEARLRCSPMKGHSHVYWYRQLPEEGLKFMVYLQKENIIDESGMPKERFSAEFPKEGPSILRIQQVVRGDSAAYFCASSPITLGRTGELFFGEGSRLTVL.

This clone was seen a few times. V is TRBV13 and J is TRBJ2-3; no reliable D call. This CDR3 has 17 amino acids. With 5 bases removed from V and 5 bases from J, the gap between germline ends came to 23 bases. CDR1 is PRHDT and CDR2 is FYEKMQ in the germline V gene (reference sequence). Written as DNA, the CDR3 is TGTGCCAGCAGCCCAGCCGTTTCCACAAAACGGGTAGATACGCAGTATTTT. Amino acid sequence: CASSPAVSTKRVDTQYF.

The genes are TRBV5-1 and TRBJ1-2, with D unresolved. The length of the CDR3 is 14 residues. In germline, CDR1 is SGHRS, CDR2 YFSETQ. V lost 1 base to trimming and J lost 2 bases, with 9 bases between them. This chain's CDR3 is CASSLSNGNYGYTF. The CDR3 DNA follows: TGCGCCAGCAGCTTGAGTAACGGAAACTATGGCTACACCTTC.

This chain joins TRBV7-9 and TRBJ2-2; D remains ambiguous. Germline-derived CDR1 and CDR2 are SEHNR and FQNEAQ (reference sequence). CDR3 size: 13 residues. V was pared by 3 bases and J by 5 bases, with 7 bases between. Written as DNA, the CDR3 is TGTGCCAGCAGCTTGTTGGGTACCGGGGAGCTGTTTTTT. Amino acid sequence: CASSLLGTGELFF.

The rearrangement links TRBV4-3 to TRBJ1-1; 7 positions match TRBD1. Germline trimming cut 0 bases from V and 6 bases from J; bases unmatched to any gene: 13. The CDR3 covers 17 residues. In germline, CDR1 is LGHNA, CDR2 YSLEER. The CDR3 sequence: CASSQDAETGRLAEAFF. The DNA for the CDR3 is TGCGCCAGCAGCCAAGATGCCGAGACAGGGAGGCTTGCTGAAGCTTTCTTT.

The chain recombines TRBV6-5 with TRBJ2-2; TRBD1 agrees at 9 bases. Germline-derived CDR1 and CDR2 are MNHEY and SVGAGI. This CDR3 spans 15 amino acids. Trimming cost V 6 bases and J 6 bases; bases outside gene matches: 8. CDR3 amino acids: CASRRTGGGSGELFF. In nucleotides, the CDR3 is TGTGCCAGCAGGAGAACAGGGGGCGGTTCCGGGGAGCTGTTTTTT.

The chain combines TRBV30 with TRBJ2-4, with D possibly being TRBD1 (5 bases). CDR3 length: 14 amino acids. V lost 2 bases, J lost 6 bases, and 14 bases lay in between. The germline CDR1 and CDR2 sequences are GTSNPN and SVGIG (reference sequence). This chain's CDR3 is CAWSQGARGNIQYF. DNA for the CDR3: TGTGCCTGGAGTCAAGGGGCTAGGGGAAACATTCAGTACTTC.

The CDR3 DNA reads TGCGCCAGCAGCCAAGAAGCCCCGAGTGAGACCCAGTACTTC. Protein sequence: CASSQEAPSETQYF. The chain links TRBV4-1 to TRBJ2-5, with unresolved D. The CDR3 runs 14 residues. Germline V gene data show CDR1 as MGHRA and CDR2 as YSYEKL. V was pared by 0 bases and J by 5 bases, with 10 bases between.

This clone was detected only once. The rearrangement links TRBV5-1 to TRBJ2-7; a weak D match, TRBD1 (6 bases). Germline loops: CDR1 SGHRS, CDR2 YFSETQ. CDR3 length: 17 amino acids. Trimming took 3 bases from V and 0 from J, leaving 19 bases between them. The CDR3 DNA follows: TGCGCCAGCAGCTCGCCCCTCAGGGGCAAGAGCTCCTACGAGCAGTACTTC. Its translation is CASSSPLRGKSSYEQYF.

This clone has only a few counts. V gene TRBV27 combines with J gene TRBJ1-2, with TRBD1 identical over 11 bases. The J segment lost 8 bases and the V segment lost 6 bases, leaving 2 bases of the junction unmatched. CDR3 size: 12 residues. In germline, CDR1 is MNHEY, CDR2 SMNVEV (reference sequence). The CDR3 sequence: CASRDRGQGYTF. For the CDR3, the DNA is TGTGCCAGCAGGGACAGGGGGCAAGGCTACACCTTC.

The rearrangement links TRBV2 to TRBJ1-4, with D possibly matching TRBD1 (5 bases). The germline gives CDR1 SNHLY, CDR2 FYNNEI. The CDR3 has 13 amino acids. Trimming pared 6 bases from V and 5 bases from J, leaving 10 bases between. CDR3 in DNA: TGTGCCAGCAGCCGAGGGGTGAATGAAAAACTGTTTTTT. Its translation is CASSRGVNEKLFF.

The V call is TRBV7-3, the J call TRBJ2-3; D is uncertain. Germline-derived CDR1 and CDR2 are SGHTA and FQGTGA. V gave up 2 bases and J gave up 2 bases, with 8 bases separating them. The CDR3 spans 14 residues. The CDR3 DNA reads as TGTGCCAGCAGCTTAGGACCTTACACAGATACGCAGTATTTT. Residues: CASSLGPYTDTQYF.

In this sample, this clone turned up once. The genes are TRBV5-1 and TRBJ2-7, with 8 nucleotides matching TRBD1. CDR3 length equals 15 residues. Germline V lookup: CDR1 SGHRS, CDR2 YFSETQ. J was trimmed by 3 bases and V by 0 bases; bases with no gene match: 5. The CDR3 nucleotides read TGCGCCAGCAGCTTGGGTCAGGGGGCGGTCTACGAGCAGTACTTC. It specifies CASSLGQGAVYEQYF.

The rearrangement joins TRBV4-3 to TRBJ1-1; a weak D match, TRBD1 (5 bases). V dropped 4 bases and J dropped 0 bases, with 24 bases sitting between them. The CDR3 is made up of 19 amino acids. From germline, CDR1 is LGHNA and CDR2 YSLEER. Here the CDR3 DNA reads TGCGCCAGCAGCCGCAAAATTGGGACGGGAAGAGTCATGAACACTGAAGCTTTCTTT. It encodes CASSRKIGTGRVMNTEAFF.

The V and J genes are TRBV12-5 and TRBJ1-1; possible D gene TRBD1, 6 bases. Germline V lookup: CDR1 LGHNT, CDR2 FRNRAP. Trimming pared 1 base from V and 4 bases from J, leaving 13 bases between. This CDR3 spans 15 amino acids. CDR3 sequence: CASGLDRAAGTEAFF. The CDR3 nucleotides are TGTGCTAGTGGTTTGGACAGGGCGGCGGGCACTGAAGCTTTCTTT.

This clone has a single count. V gene TRBV7-9 combines with J gene TRBJ1-2; possible D gene TRBD1, 5 bases. The V end was cut by 5 bases, the J end by 2 bases, with 15 bases between. Germline CDR1 and CDR2: SEHNR and FQNEAQ (reference sequence). CDR3 length equals 15 residues. CDR3 residues: CASSPLVRANYGYTF. In nucleotides, the CDR3 is TGTGCCAGCAGCCCCTTGGTCAGGGCCAACTATGGCTACACCTTC. The variable domain in full, completed from reference TRBV7-9 and TRBJ1-2, reads DTGVSQNPRHKITKRGQNVTFRCDPISEHNRLYWYRQTLGQGPEFLTYFQNEAQLEKSRLLSDRFSAERPKGSFSTLEIQRTEQGDSAMYLCASSPLVRANYGYTFGSGTRLTVV.

V and J are TRBV13 and TRBJ2-2; D possibly matches TRBD1 or TRBD2 (5 bases each). The germline gives CDR1 PRHDT, CDR2 FYEKMQ (reference sequence). V dropped 4 bases and J dropped 4 bases, with 10 bases sitting between them. This CDR3 is 14 amino acids long. CDR3 amino acids: CASSSAGTTGELFF. Here the CDR3 DNA reads TGTGCCAGCAGCTCCGCCGGGACCACCGGGGAGCTGTTTTTT. Combining the CDR3 with reference TRBV13 and TRBJ2-2 gives the whole variable domain AAGVIQSPRHLIKEKRETATLKCYPIPRHDTVYWYQQGPGQDPQFLISFYEKMQSDKGSIPDRFSAQQFSDYHSELNMSSLELGDSALYFCASSSAGTTGELFFGEGSRLTVL.

V and J are TRBV18 and TRBJ1-1; a weak D match, TRBD1 (6 bases). Trimming shortened V by 0 bases and J by 8 bases, and 16 bases separated the two germline ends. Germline V gives CDR1 KGHSH, CDR2 LQKENI. The CDR3 runs 15 residues. The CDR3 DNA reads as TGTGCCAGCTCACCACCGTACCGCCCCACAGGGGAAGCTTTCTTT. Translation gives CASSPPYRPTGEAFF. Together with reference TRBV18 and TRBJ1-1, the CDR3 gives the full variable domain: NAGVMQNPRHLVRRRGQEARLRCSPMKGHSHVYWYRQLPEEGLKFMVYLQKENIIDESGMPKERFSAEFPKEGPSILRIQQVVRGDSAAYFCASSPPYRPTGEAFFGQGTRLTVV.

CDR3 sequence: CASRITSGTTYEQYF. The CDR3 coding sequence is TGTGCCAGCAGAATAACCTCCGGGACGACCTACGAGCAGTACTTC. This sequence joins TRBV27 and TRBJ2-7, with D tentatively TRBD1 or TRBD2 (5 bases each). There are 15 residues in the CDR3. CDR1 and CDR2 (germline): MNHEY, SMNVEV (reference sequence). V lost 6 bases and J 2 bases, leaving 17 bases between the germline ends.

The V gene is TRBV7-2, the J gene TRBJ2-1; 11 bases map to TRBD2. The CDR3 contains 18 residues. V dropped 1 base and J dropped 5; count of bases not matched to a gene: 10. Germline V lookup: CDR1 SGHTA, CDR2 FQGNSA. CDR3 DNA: TGTGCCAGCAGCTTAGGTAGTAGCGGGGGGGCGGCCCACAATGAGCAGTTCTTC. This gives the protein CASSLGSSGGAAHNEQFF. The full variable domain, in which reference TRBV7-2 and TRBJ2-1 provide the parts outside the CDR3, is GAGVSQSPSNKVTEKGKDVELRCDPISGHTALYWYRQSLGQGLEFLIYFQGNSAPDKSGLPSDRFSAERTGGSVSTLTIQRTQQEDSAVYLCASSLGSSGGAAHNEQFFGPGTRLTVL.

The sample holds a few counts of this clone. The V and J genes are TRBV4-3 and TRBJ1-1; TRBD1 agrees at 7 bases. Germline CDR1 and CDR2: LGHNA and YSLEER. This CDR3 spans 13 amino acids. The V segment lost 8 bases and the J segment 7 bases; nucleotides outside the gene matches: 10. The CDR3 nucleotides are TGCGCCAGCTCTACAGGGGTGTGGAGTGAAGCTTTCTTT. Its translation: CASSTGVWSEAFF.

The CDR3 spells CASSSPGQESYNEQFF. The CDR3 nucleotides read TGTGCCAGCAGTAGCCCTGGACAAGAATCCTACAATGAGCAGTTCTTC. The gene calls are TRBV25-1 and TRBJ2-1; weak D call: TRBD1 (5 bases). This CDR3 spans 16 amino acids. Looked up from germline, CDR1 is MGHDK and CDR2 is SYGVNS. V was shortened by 5 bases and J by 1 base, with 15 bases between the two germline ends.

The chain is built from TRBV7-2 and TRBJ1-1; D not resolved. The germline V gene encodes CDR1 SGHTA and CDR2 FQGNSA. V was trimmed by 3 bases and J by 2 bases, leaving 13 bases between them. The CDR3 has 15 amino acids. CDR3 loop: CASSFSSGINTEAFF. In DNA, the CDR3 is TGTGCCAGCAGCTTTTCTTCGGGTATTAACACTGAAGCTTTCTTT.

V gene TRBV7-8 combines with J gene TRBJ2-5; D tentatively reads TRBD1 or TRBD2 (6 bases each). Germline V gene lookup returns CDR1 SGHVS and CDR2 FQNEAQ. This CDR3 region has 15 residues. Trimming took 5 bases from V and 3 from J, leaving 16 bases between them. The CDR3 nucleotides are TGTGCCAGCAGCCTTCGACCGAGGGGGGAAGAGACCCAGTACTTC. Protein product: CASSLRPRGEETQYF.

This chain uses TRBV5-1 with TRBJ2-5; the match to TRBD1 covers 8 bases. Trimming removed 0 bases from V and 5 bases from J; junction bases left unmatched: 0. Per the germline V gene, CDR1 is SGHRS and CDR2 is YFSETQ. The CDR3 consists of 13 residues. The CDR3 sequence: CASSLGDRETQYF. The DNA of the CDR3 is TGCGCCAGCAGCTTGGGGGACAGGGAGACCCAGTACTTC.

J is TRBJ1-1 and V is TRBV5-1; possibly TRBD1 for D (5 bases). Germline CDR1 reads SGHRS; CDR2 reads YFSETQ. This CDR3 region has 16 residues. Trimming cost V 4 bases and J 0 bases, with 16 bases left between them. CDR3 in amino acids: CASSPDRIFMNTEAFF. The CDR3 DNA reads as TGCGCCAGCAGCCCCGACAGAATTTTTATGAACACTGAAGCTTTCTTT.

The chain combines TRBV19 with TRBJ2-5; 11 bases are a match to TRBD2. The CDR3 has 15 residues. J lost 1 base, V lost 2 bases, and 0 bases had no gene match. Germline CDR1 reads LNHDA; CDR2 reads SQIVND (reference sequence). The CDR3 here is CASSILAGGQETQYF. DNA for the CDR3: TGTGCCAGTAGTATACTAGCGGGGGGCCAAGAGACCCAGTACTTC.